This entry features one TCR beta chain sequence. The record originates from a study of technical replicates of blood from several donors. CDR3 length: 14 residues. CDR1 is MNHEY and CDR2 is SMNVEV in the germline V gene (reference sequence). V was cut by 3 bases and J by 4 bases, with 9 bases left in between. Method: immunoSEQ multiplex PCR; TCRdb's copy keeps in-frame clones and lacks some. The table includes 100,000 or so clones, under 96% detected once. The receptor was isolated from a human donor in good health. V usage is TRBV27 and J usage is TRBJ1-4; D not resolved. What was sequenced was T cells isolated from PBMCs. The CDR3 region has the DNA TGTGCCAGCAGTTTGCAACAGTTTAATGAAAAACTGTTTTTT. Translating it yields CASSLQQFNEKLFF.